This T cell receptor (beta chain) is from a study of post-analysis software for immune sequencing data. Study at large: Relapsing-remitting, secondary progressive and progressive-relapsing forms made up the multiple sclerosis disease courses.

Germline V lookup: CDR1 SGHRS, CDR2 YFSETQ. The CDR3 extends over 14 amino acids. This clonotype was detected once. Its cognate antigen is unknown. Prepared TCR beta cDNA libraries contained unique molecular identifiers. T cells numbering roughly 0.85 to 11 million gave rise to 500,000 to 600,000 cDNA molecules. TCRdb independently ran MiXCR on the PCR reads; one entry per CDR3 protein. The sample has 750,000 to 950,000 distinct CDR3 sequences, around 42% seen once. General study results and limits: People with multiple sclerosis had a significantly lower normalized Chao1 diversity than controls did. Patients used five TRBV segments, including TRBV5-6, TRBV5-1 and TRBV20-1, more often than controls. When the samples were clustered directly with F measure, those that had been prepared in the same batch showed strong co-clustering.

V gene TRBV5-1 combines with J gene TRBJ2-4, with D perhaps matching TRBD2 (5 bases). The J call is doubtful: the DNA matches TRBJ2-7 better. The source is a girl aged 10 to 17 with multiple sclerosis. Specimen: blood. The CDR3 sequence is CASSRGLGTYEQYF. The CDR3 nucleotides are TGCGCCAGCAGCCGAGGACTGGGAACCTACGAGCAGTACTTC.